The 16 T cell receptor beta chains reported below all come from one sample, sequenced in a study of blood T cell repertoires in COVID-19. TCRdb's copy holds only in-frame clones and misses some; the assay was immunoSEQ multiplex PCR. The sample records some 200,000 clones, approximately 84% being singletons. Input material: peripheral blood. These receptors were collected from a man aged 45-60 years who had recovered from COVID-19.

This rearrangement joins TRBV2 to TRBJ2-1; TRBD1 matches at 9 bases. The CDR3 has 16 amino acids. Losses at the gene ends were 1 base for V and 4 bases for J; bases not matched to a gene: 5. Per germline, CDR1 SNHLY and CDR2 FYNNEI. Written as DNA, the CDR3 is TGTGCCAGCAGTGAAGACAGGGGGCAACGGTACAATGAGCAGTTCTTC. This encodes CASSEDRGQRYNEQFF.

The chain uses TRBV6-5 and TRBJ1-5; no firm D call. The CDR3 has 14 amino acids. The ends were cut back, 6 bases at V and 2 bases at J, with 11 bases in the middle. In germline, CDR1 is MNHEY, CDR2 SVGAGI. The CDR3 reads CASRFWGGNQPQHF. Written as DNA, the CDR3 is TGTGCCAGCAGATTCTGGGGAGGCAATCAGCCCCAGCATTTT.

The rearrangement joins TRBV4-2 to TRBJ1-2, with TRBD1 identical over 7 bases. The V segment lost 4 bases and the J segment 0 bases; nucleotides outside the gene matches: 5. This CDR3 contains 15 residues. Per the germline V gene, CDR1 is LGHNA and CDR2 is YNFKEQ. The CDR3 bases are TGTGCCAGCAGCCCGAAGGGGGCGTCTAACTATGGCTACACCTTC. It encodes CASSPKGASNYGYTF.

This clone was picked up one time. The chain uses TRBV30 and TRBJ2-1; D is perhaps TRBD2 (6 bases). V dropped 4 bases and J dropped 2 bases, with 9 bases sitting between them. The germline V gene has CDR1 GTSNPN and CDR2 SVGIG (reference sequence). CDR3 length: 13 amino acids. CDR3 nucleotide sequence: TGTGCCTGGAATAAGCGGGCCTACAATGAGCAGTTCTTC. It yields the protein CAWNKRAYNEQFF.

This clone was counted between two and nine times. The chain couples TRBV2 to TRBJ2-1; 8 bases line up with TRBD2. Germline loops: CDR1 SNHLY, CDR2 FYNNEI. Unmatched junction bases numbered 7, after V lost 5 bases and J lost 13 bases. The CDR3 has 12 residues. CDR3 in DNA: TGTGCCAGCAGTCGAGAGCGGGAGAGCCAGTTCTTC. Protein: CASSRERESQFF.

The chain recombines TRBV25-1 with TRBJ2-5; 8 nucleotides agree with TRBD2. V shed 5 bases and J 2 bases; nucleotides not matched to a gene: 4. Germline V gives CDR1 MGHDK, CDR2 SYGVNS. The CDR3 has 14 amino acids. CDR3 sequence: CASSLAGRQETQYF. For the CDR3, the DNA is TGTGCCAGCAGTTTAGCGGGAAGACAAGAGACCCAGTACTTC. The variable domain in full, completed from reference TRBV25-1 and TRBJ2-5, reads EADIYQTPRYLVIGTGKKITLECSQTMGHDKMYWYQQDPGMELHLIHYSYGVNSTEKGDLSSESTVSRIRTEHFPLTLESARPSHTSQYLCASSLAGRQETQYFGPGTRLLVL.

The CDR3 DNA reads TGTGCCAGTAGTATCGCAGGGGCGTTCAATGAGCAGTTCTTC. Its translation: CASSIAGAFNEQFF. The chain has TRBV19 and TRBJ2-1, with D possibly being TRBD1 (6 bases). Germline loops: CDR1 LNHDA, CDR2 SQIVND (reference sequence). The CDR3 runs to 14 residues. The ends were cut back, 3 bases at V and 6 bases at J, with 12 bases in the middle.

The chain uses TRBV6-6 and TRBJ2-5; no definite D call. The CDR3 is made up of 12 amino acids. Germline CDR1 is MNHNY and CDR2 is SVGAGI (reference sequence). CDR3 protein: CASHRAQETQYF. CDR3 nucleotide sequence: TGTGCGAGCCACCGCGCCCAAGAGACCCAGTACTTC.

This clone has a handful of counts. J is TRBJ1-2 and V is TRBV10-2; the D gene is possibly TRBD1 (6 bases). Germline CDR1 reads WSHSY; CDR2 reads SAAADI. V shed 9 bases and J shed 8 bases, with 10 bases lying between them. CDR3 length equals 10 residues. The CDR3 DNA is TGCGCCAGGGGGACAACCGGCTACACCTTC. Amino acid sequence: CARGTTGYTF.

The genes are TRBV6-5 and TRBJ2-5; possibly TRBD2 for D (6 bases). The CDR3 has 13 amino acids. The V end lost 6 bases, the J end lost 0 bases, and 8 bases lay between the germline ends. Germline V lookup: CDR1 MNHEY, CDR2 SVGAGI. The CDR3 nucleotides read TGTGCCAGCAGCCGGGGGTACCAAGAGACCCAGTACTTC. This encodes CASSRGYQETQYF.

The CDR3 loop is CASSPQGQGSGTEAFF. CDR3 in DNA: TGTGCCAGCAGTCCACAGGGACAGGGATCGGGCACTGAAGCTTTCTTT. This chain joins TRBV28 and TRBJ1-1; TRBD1 matches 9 bases. The germline gives CDR1 MDHEN, CDR2 SYDVKM. This CDR3 contains 16 residues. V was clipped by 5 bases and J by 4 bases; unmatched bases: 11.

The chain recombines TRBV5-1 with TRBJ1-5; 7 bases line up with TRBD1. The CDR3 extends over 14 amino acids. After removal of 2 bases from V and 5 bases from J, the junction contained 4 bases not matched to a gene. The germline V gene encodes CDR1 SGHRS and CDR2 YFSETQ. The CDR3 bases are TGCGCCAGCAGCTTAGACAGGGAACATCAGCCCCAGCATTTT. Its translation: CASSLDREHQPQHF.

J is TRBJ1-2 and V is TRBV28; perhaps TRBD1 as D (5 bases). This CDR3 spans 13 amino acids. Trimming took 7 bases from V and 4 from J, leaving 13 bases between them. Germline V CDR1 and CDR2: MDHEN, SYDVKM. CDR3 region: CASKRGSLYGYTF. CDR3 DNA: TGTGCCAGCAAGCGGGGCAGTCTCTATGGCTACACCTTC.

The rearrangement joins TRBV18 to TRBJ2-7; 9 positions match TRBD1. Trimming took 6 bases from V and 5 from J; bases not matched to a gene: 14. CDR3 length: 16 residues. Germline CDR1 KGHSH, CDR2 LQKENI. The CDR3 DNA reads TGTGCCAGCTCTGCGACGAGGGGACAGGGTTCCAACGAGCAGTACTTC. Protein product: CASSATRGQGSNEQYF.

The chain has TRBV6-5 and TRBJ2-4; a possible D gene is TRBD2 (5 bases). Per germline, CDR1 MNHEY and CDR2 SVGAGI. V lost 2 bases and J 1 base, leaving 12 bases between the germline ends. The CDR3 totals 16 residues. CDR3 in DNA: TGTGCCAGCAGTTACGACGGGGTTGGTGCCAAAAACATTCAGTACTTC. It encodes CASSYDGVGAKNIQYF.

The chain joins TRBV18 to TRBJ2-1; TRBD2 might be the D (6 bases). Germline V CDR1 and CDR2: KGHSH, LQKENI. The CDR3 covers 13 residues. V lost 1 base to trimming and J lost 9 bases, with 10 bases between them. In DNA form, the CDR3 reads TGTGCCAGCTCACCACATGGAGGGGCTGAGCAGTTCTTC. Amino acids: CASSPHGGAEQFF.